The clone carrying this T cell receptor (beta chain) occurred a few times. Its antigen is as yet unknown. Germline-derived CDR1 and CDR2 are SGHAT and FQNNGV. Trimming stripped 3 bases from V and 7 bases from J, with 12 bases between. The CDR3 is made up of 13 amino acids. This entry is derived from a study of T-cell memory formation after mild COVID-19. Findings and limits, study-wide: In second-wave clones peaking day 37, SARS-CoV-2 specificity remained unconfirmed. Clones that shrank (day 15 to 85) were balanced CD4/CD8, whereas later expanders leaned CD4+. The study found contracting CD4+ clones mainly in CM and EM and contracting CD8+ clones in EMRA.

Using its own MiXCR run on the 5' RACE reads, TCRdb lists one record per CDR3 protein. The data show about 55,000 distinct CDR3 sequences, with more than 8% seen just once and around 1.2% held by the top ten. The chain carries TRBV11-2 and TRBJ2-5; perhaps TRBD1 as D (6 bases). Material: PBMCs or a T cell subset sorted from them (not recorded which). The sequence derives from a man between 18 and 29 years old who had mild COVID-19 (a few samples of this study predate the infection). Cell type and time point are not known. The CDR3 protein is CASSLDSRRTQYF. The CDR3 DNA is TGTGCCAGCAGCTTGGACAGTCGTCGGACCCAGTACTTC. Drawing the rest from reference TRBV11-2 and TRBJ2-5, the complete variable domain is EAGVAQSPRYKIIEKRQSVAFWCNPISGHATLYWYQQILGQGPKLLIQFQNNGVVDDSQLPKDRFSAERLKGVDSTLKIQPAKLEDSAVYLCASSLDSRRTQYFGPGTRLLVL.